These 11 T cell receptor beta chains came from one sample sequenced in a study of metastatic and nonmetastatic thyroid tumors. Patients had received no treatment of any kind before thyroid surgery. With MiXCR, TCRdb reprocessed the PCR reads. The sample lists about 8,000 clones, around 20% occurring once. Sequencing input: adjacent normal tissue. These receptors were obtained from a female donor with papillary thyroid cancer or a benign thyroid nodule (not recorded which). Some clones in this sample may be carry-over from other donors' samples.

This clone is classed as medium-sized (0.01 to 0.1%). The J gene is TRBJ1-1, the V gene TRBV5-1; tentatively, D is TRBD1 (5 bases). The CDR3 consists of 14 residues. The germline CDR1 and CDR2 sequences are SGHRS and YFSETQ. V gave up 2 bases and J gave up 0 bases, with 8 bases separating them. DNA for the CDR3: TGCGCCAGCAGCTTAGGGGAGATGAACACTGAAGCTTTCTTT. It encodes CASSLGEMNTEAFF.

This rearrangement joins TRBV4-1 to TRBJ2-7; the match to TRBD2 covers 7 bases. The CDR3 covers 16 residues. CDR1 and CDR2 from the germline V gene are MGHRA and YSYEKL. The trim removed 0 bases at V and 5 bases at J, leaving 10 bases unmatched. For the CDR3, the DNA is TGCGCCAGCAGCCAAGAGGGGCGGCGGGAGCGGAACGAGCAGTACTTC. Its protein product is CASSQEGRRERNEQYF.

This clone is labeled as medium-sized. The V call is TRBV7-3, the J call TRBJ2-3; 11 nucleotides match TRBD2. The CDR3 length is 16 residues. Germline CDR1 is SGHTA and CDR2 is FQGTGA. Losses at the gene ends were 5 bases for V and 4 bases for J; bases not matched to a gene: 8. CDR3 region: CASSLSLAGGSDTQYF. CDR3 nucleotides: TGTGCCAGCAGCCTTTCCCTAGCGGGGGGATCAGATACGCAGTATTTT. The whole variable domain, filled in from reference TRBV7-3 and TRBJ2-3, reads GAGVSQTPSNKVTEKGKYVELRCDPISGHTALYWYRQSLGQGPEFLIYFQGTGAADDSGLPNDRFFAVRPEGSVSTLKIQRTERGDSAVYLCASSLSLAGGSDTQYFGPGTRLTVL.

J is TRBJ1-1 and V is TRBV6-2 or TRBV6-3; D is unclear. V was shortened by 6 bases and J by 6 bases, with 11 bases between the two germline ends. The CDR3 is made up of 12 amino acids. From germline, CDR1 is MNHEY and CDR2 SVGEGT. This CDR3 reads CASRLGSSEAFF. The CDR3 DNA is TGTGCCAGCAGATTGGGTAGCTCTGAAGCTTTCTTT.

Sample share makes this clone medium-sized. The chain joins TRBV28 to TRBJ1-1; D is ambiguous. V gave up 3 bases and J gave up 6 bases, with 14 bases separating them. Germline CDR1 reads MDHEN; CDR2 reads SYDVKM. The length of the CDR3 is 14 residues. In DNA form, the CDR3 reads TGTGCCAGCAGTTTTCCCGACAATTACGCTGAAGCTTTCTTT. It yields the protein CASSFPDNYAEAFF. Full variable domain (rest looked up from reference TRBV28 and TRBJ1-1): DVKVTQSSRYLVKRTGEKVFLECVQDMDHENMFWYRQDPGLGLRLIYFSYDVKMKEKGDIPEGYSVSREKKERFSLILESASTNQTSMYLCASSFPDNYAEAFFGQGTRLTVV.

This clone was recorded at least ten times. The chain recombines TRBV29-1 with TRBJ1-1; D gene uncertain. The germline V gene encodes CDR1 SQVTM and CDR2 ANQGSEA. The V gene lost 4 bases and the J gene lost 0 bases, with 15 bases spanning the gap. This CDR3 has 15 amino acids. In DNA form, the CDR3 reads TGCAGCGTTGTAGGCCGCGTAGATTTGAACACTGAAGCTTTCTTT. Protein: CSVVGRVDLNTEAFF.

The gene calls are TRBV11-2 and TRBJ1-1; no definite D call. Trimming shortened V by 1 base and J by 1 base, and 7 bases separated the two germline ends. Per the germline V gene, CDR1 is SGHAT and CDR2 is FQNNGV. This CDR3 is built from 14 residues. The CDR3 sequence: CASSLGGANTEAFF. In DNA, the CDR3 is TGTGCCAGCAGCTTAGGGGGAGCGAACACTGAAGCTTTCTTT.

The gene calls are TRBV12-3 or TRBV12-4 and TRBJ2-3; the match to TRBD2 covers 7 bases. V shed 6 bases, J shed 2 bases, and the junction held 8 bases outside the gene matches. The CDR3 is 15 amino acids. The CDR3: CASRPFAGDTDTQYF. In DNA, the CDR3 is TGTGCCAGCAGACCCTTTGCGGGGGACACAGATACGCAGTATTTT.

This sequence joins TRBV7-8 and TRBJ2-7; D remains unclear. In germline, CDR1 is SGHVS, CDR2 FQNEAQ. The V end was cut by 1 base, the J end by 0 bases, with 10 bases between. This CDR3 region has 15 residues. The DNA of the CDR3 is TGTGCCAGCAGCTTAGTGGGCTCCAGCTCCTACGAGCAGTACTTC. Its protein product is CASSLVGSSSYEQYF.

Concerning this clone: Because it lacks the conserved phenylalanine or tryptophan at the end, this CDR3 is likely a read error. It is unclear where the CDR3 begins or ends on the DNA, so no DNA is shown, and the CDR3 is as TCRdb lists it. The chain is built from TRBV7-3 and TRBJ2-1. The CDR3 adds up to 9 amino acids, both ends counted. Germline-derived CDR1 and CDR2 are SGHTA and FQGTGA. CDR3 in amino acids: CASSLHLGS.

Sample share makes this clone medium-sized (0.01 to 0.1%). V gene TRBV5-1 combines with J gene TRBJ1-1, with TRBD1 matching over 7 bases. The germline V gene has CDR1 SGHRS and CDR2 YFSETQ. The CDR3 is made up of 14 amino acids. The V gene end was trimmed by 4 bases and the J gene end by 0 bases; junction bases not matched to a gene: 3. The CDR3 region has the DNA TGCGCCAGCAGCCGAGACAGGGTGAACACTGAAGCTTTCTTT. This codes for CASSRDRVNTEAFF.